These 12 T cell receptor beta chains share one sample of origin, sequenced in a study of control samples from healthy donors and cancer patients. Assay: immunoSEQ multiplex PCR; the TCRdb copy retains only in-frame clones and omits some. The table includes more than 85,000 clones, 83% detected once. Sequences were obtained from blood. The receptors shown here come from a woman aged 45-65 years in good health.

The chain has TRBV30 and TRBJ1-2; maybe TRBD1 (6 bases). Deletions cut 4 bases from V and 4 bases from J, with 16 bases between. This CDR3 contains 14 residues. Germline V gene sequence: CDR1 GTSNPN, CDR2 SVGIG (reference sequence). In DNA form, the CDR3 reads TGTGCCTGGATGGCTGGACAGAAAGGCTATGGCTACACCTTC. Its protein is CAWMAGQKGYGYTF. Based on the CDR3 plus reference TRBV30 and TRBJ1-2, the full variable domain is SQTIHQWPATLVQPVGSPLSLECTVEGTSNPNLYWYRQAAGRGLQLLFYSVGIGQISSEVPQNLSASRPQDRQFILSSKKLLLSDSGFYLCAWMAGQKGYGYTFGSGTRLTVV.

The chain employs TRBV3-1 (or the pseudogene TRBV3-2) and TRBJ2-7; no reliable D call. Germline V lookup: CDR1 LGHDT, CDR2 YNNKEL (reference sequence). Trimming took off 1 base at V and 2 bases at J, with 9 bases between the two ends. This CDR3 is 14 amino acids long. The CDR3 DNA reads as TGTGCCAGCAGCCAAGTCACAGAGCCCTACGAGCAGTACTTC. This gives the protein CASSQVTEPYEQYF.

This clone was seen a few times. The V gene is TRBV7-2, the J gene TRBJ1-6; TRBD1 is a possible D gene (6 bases). This CDR3 region has 16 residues. Trimming pared 1 base from V and 10 bases from J, leaving 17 bases between. Germline V gene data show CDR1 as SGHTA and CDR2 as FQGNSA. The CDR3 loop reads CASSLEGGRGESPLHF. The CDR3 DNA reads as TGTGCCAGCAGCTTAGAGGGTGGCAGGGGAGAATCACCCCTCCACTTT.

The V gene is TRBV7-2, the J gene TRBJ1-3; D remains unclear. The germline V and J ends were trimmed by 6 bases and 3 bases, with 9 bases remaining between them. The CDR3 consists of 13 residues. Per the germline V gene, CDR1 is SGHTA and CDR2 is FQGNSA. The CDR3 here is CASSPLGGNTIYF. CDR3 DNA: TGTGCCAGCAGTCCCCTTGGTGGAAACACCATATATTTT.

This chain links TRBV30 with TRBJ1-5; no clear D gene. The CDR3 sequence is 13 residues long. CDR1 is GTSNPN, CDR2 SVGIG, per germline (reference sequence). The V gene lost 5 bases and the J gene lost 0 bases, with 8 bases spanning the gap. In nucleotides, the CDR3 is TGTGCCTGGGCCAGGTCTAGCAATCAGCCCCAGCATTTT. This codes for CAWARSSNQPQHF. Combining the CDR3 with reference TRBV30 and TRBJ1-5 gives the whole variable domain SQTIHQWPATLVQPVGSPLSLECTVEGTSNPNLYWYRQAAGRGLQLLFYSVGIGQISSEVPQNLSASRPQDRQFILSSKKLLLSDSGFYLCAWARSSNQPQHFGDGTRLSIL.

There are many counts of this clone. This sample includes further DNA sequences coding for the same CDR3. J is TRBJ2-6 and V is TRBV6-5; no definite D call. CDR1 and CDR2 from the germline V gene are MNHEY and SVGAGI. CDR3 size: 13 residues. V was trimmed by 6 bases and J by 4 bases, leaving 7 bases between them. CDR3 DNA: TGTGCCAGCAGGGCTGGGGGGGCCAACGTCCTGACTTTC. This encodes CASRAGGANVLTF.

The chain links TRBV5-8 to TRBJ1-1; D gene ambiguous. The germline CDR1 and CDR2 sequences are SGHTS and YDEGEE. Between the trimmed V and J ends, which lost 4 bases and 1 base, there was a span of 8 bases. CDR3 size: 13 residues. CDR3 nucleotide sequence: TGTGCCAGCAGCGCCCACCGGAACACTGAAGCTTTCTTT. Its protein product is CASSAHRNTEAFF.

As DNA, the CDR3 is TGTGCCAGCAGCTTTTCTCCGGGACAAAACACTGAAGCTTTCTTT. It encodes CASSFSPGQNTEAFF. The chain combines TRBV11-3 with TRBJ1-1, with D tentatively TRBD1 (6 bases). There are 15 residues in the CDR3. Germline V gene data show CDR1 as SGHNT and CDR2 as YENEEA. V lost 3 bases, J lost 2 bases, and 13 bases lay in between.

DNA of the CDR3: TGTGCCAGTAGTACTCGGGGTTTCACAGATACGCAGTATTTT. Residues: CASSTRGFTDTQYF. This rearrangement joins TRBV19 to TRBJ2-3, with a weak D call TRBD2 (5 bases). Trimming cost V 4 bases and J 2 bases, with 10 bases left between them. The CDR3 is made up of 14 amino acids. Germline V gene lookup returns CDR1 LNHDA and CDR2 SQIVND (reference sequence).

The chain has TRBV14 and TRBJ1-2; no definite D call. The germline V gene encodes CDR1 SGHDN and CDR2 FVKESK. The germline V and J ends were trimmed by 0 bases and 12 bases, with 14 bases remaining between them. CDR3 length: 13 residues. Here the CDR3 reads CASSQDYPSGHTF. CDR3 coding DNA: TGTGCCAGCAGCCAAGATTACCCTAGCGGACACACCTTC.

V and J are TRBV20-1 and TRBJ2-1; 9 nucleotides line up with TRBD2. The germline CDR1 and CDR2 sequences are DFQATT and SNEGSKA (reference sequence). With 3 bases clipped from V and 7 bases from J, the junction kept 10 bases outside the gene matches. This CDR3 spans 15 amino acids. The CDR3 DNA reads as TGCAGTGCTAGTGATATAGCGGGAGCTGAAAATGAGCAGTTCTTC. Its translation is CSASDIAGAENEQFF.

The genes are TRBV6-6 and TRBJ1-2; D unresolved. This CDR3 is 16 amino acids long. In germline, CDR1 is MNHNY, CDR2 SVGAGI (reference sequence). The V end lost 7 bases, the J end lost 6 bases, and 24 bases lay between the germline ends. The CDR3 coding sequence is TGTGCCAGCACCACGACCCAGACCCGGGGTCCTGATGGCTACACCTTC. This codes for CASTTTQTRGPDGYTF.